These T cell receptor beta chains were read from a single sample in a study of glioma-infiltrating T cells. MiXCR, applied by TCRdb to the multiplex PCR reads, yields one record per CDR3 protein. The sample has over 140,000 distinct CDR3 sequences, roughly two fifths seen once. Sequencing input: glioma tissue, nonneoplastic brain tissue, or PBMCs (not recorded which). The source is a human donor with low-grade glioma or glioblastoma, undergoing nonglioma brain surgery, or in good health (not recorded which). The CDR3 runs from the conserved cysteine through the conserved F or W. Fields, in order: D gene, J gene, V gene, clone size, CDR3 protein, CDR3 DNA. The D gene is left open where the match is weak. Expanded clones are given a class, and other clones once, few, many or no size at all.

D: TRBD1
J: TRBJ2-1
V: TRBV11-1
size: once
CDR3: CASSLPAPGQVRNEQFF
DNA: TGTGCCAGCAGCTTACCCGCCCCGGGACAGGTTAGGAATGAGCAGTTCTTC

D: .
J: TRBJ2-1
V: TRBV7-6
size: many
CDR3: CASSDSYNEQFF
DNA: TGTGCCAGCAGCGACTCCTACAATGAGCAGTTCTTC

D: .
J: TRBJ2-7
V: TRBV28
size: few
CDR3: CASRPSAGEQYF
DNA: TGTGCCAGTAGGCCCTCCGCGGGGGAGCAGTACTTC

D: .
J: TRBJ2-3
V: TRBV19
size: few
CDR3: CATTDRSTDTQYF
DNA: TGTGCCACCACGGACAGAAGCACAGATACGCAGTATTTT

D: .
J: TRBJ1-5
V: TRBV19
size: .
CDR3: CASTRNWPQHF
DNA: TGTGCCAGTACCAGAAATTGGCCCCAGCATTTT

D: TRBD1
J: TRBJ1-1
V: TRBV20-1
size: .
CDR3: CSAPLETGARNTEAFF
DNA: TGCAGTGCCCCCCTGGAGACAGGGGCCCGGAACACTGAAGCTTTCTTT

D: TRBD2
J: TRBJ2-5
V: TRBV20-1
size: .
CDR3: CSAKLAGGEETKYF
DNA: TGCAGTGCTAAACTAGCGGGAGGGGAGGAGACCAAGTACTTC

D: TRBD1
J: TRBJ2-2
V: TRBV6-1
size: many
CDR3: CASSHKQGALTGELFF
DNA: TGTGCCAGCAGCCACAAACAGGGGGCATTGACCGGGGAGCTGTTTTTT

D: TRBD2
J: TRBJ2-1
V: TRBV6-1
size: .
CDR3: CASKDGTSSYNEQFF
DNA: TGTGCCAGCAAAGACGGGACTAGCTCCTACAATGAGCAGTTCTTC

D: .
J: TRBJ2-2
V: TRBV7-9
size: .
CDR3: CASRERDTGELFF
DNA: TGTGCCAGTCGGGAGCGAGACACCGGGGAGCTGTTTTTT

D: .
J: TRBJ1-1
V: TRBV20-1
size: .
CDR3: CSVHGRSTEAFF
DNA: TGCAGTGTCCACGGGCGGAGCACTGAAGCTTTCTTT

D: TRBD1
J: TRBJ2-7
V: TRBV10-3
size: .
CDR3: CAISAAGGYEQYF
DNA: TGTGCCATCAGTGCTGCAGGGGGCTACGAGCAGTACTTC

D: TRBD2
J: TRBJ2-5
V: TRBV20-1
size: few
CDR3: CSALLAGTNQETQYF
DNA: TGCAGTGCCCTCCTAGCGGGGACAAACCAAGAGACCCAGTACTTC

D: TRBD1
J: TRBJ1-1
V: TRBV3-1
size: .
CDR3: CASSRQGQVSTEAFF
DNA: TGTGCCAGCAGCCGACAGGGACAGGTGAGCACTGAAGCTTTCTTT

D: .
J: TRBJ2-1
V: TRBV6-6
size: .
CDR3: CASSYWVHEQFF
DNA: TGTGCCAGCAGTTACTGGGTGCATGAGCAGTTCTTC

D: .
J: TRBJ1-5
V: TRBV15
size: medium-sized
CDR3: CATSRDLGQGPHKYQPQHF
DNA: TGTGCCACCAGCAGAGATCTCGGGCAGGGTCCCCATAAGTATCAGCCCCAGCATTTT

D: TRBD1
J: TRBJ2-1
V: TRBV27
size: many
CDR3: CASRLTGAVYSYNEQFF
DNA: TGTGCCAGCAGGCTGACAGGGGCCGTCTATTCTTACAATGAGCAGTTCTTC

D: .
J: TRBJ1-1
V: TRBV6-2/TRBV6-3
size: .
CDR3: CASSYGPAGNTEAFF
DNA: TGTGCCAGCAGTTACGGGCCCGCTGGGAACACTGAAGCTTTCTTT

D: .
J: TRBJ2-7
V: TRBV6-1
size: .
CDR3: CASSQRLPPYEQYF
DNA: TGTGCCAGCAGTCAGCGACTACCCCCGTACGAGCAGTACTTC

D: TRBD2
J: TRBJ2-3
V: TRBV2
size: .
CDR3: CASRVGLAGDTQYF
DNA: TGTGCCAGCAGGGTGGGACTAGCGGGAGATACGCAGTATTTT

D: .
J: TRBJ2-1
V: TRBV20-1
size: .
CDR3: CGGRDNEQFF
DNA: TGCGGTGGGAGAGACAATGAGCAGTTCTTC

D: .
J: TRBJ2-1
V: TRBV6-6
size: few
CDR3: CASSYELGYNEQFF
DNA: TGTGCCAGCAGTTACGAACTAGGCTACAATGAGCAGTTCTTC

D: TRBD2
J: TRBJ2-1
V: TRBV27
size: .
CDR3: CASSPREAPNNEQFF
DNA: TGTGCCAGCAGTCCCCGGGAGGCCCCAAACAATGAGCAGTTCTTC

D: TRBD1
J: TRBJ2-3
V: TRBV7-9
size: .
CDR3: CATSRGQGIFTDTQYF
DNA: TGTGCCACCAGCAGGGGACAGGGGATATTCACAGATACGCAGTATTTT

D: TRBD1
J: TRBJ2-7
V: TRBV6-1
size: many
CDR3: CASRVDRVGYEQYF
DNA: TGTGCCAGCAGAGTGGACAGGGTTGGGTACGAGCAGTACTTC

D: .
J: TRBJ2-1
V: TRBV7-8
size: few
CDR3: CASSLDSSSYNEQFF
DNA: TGTGCCAGCAGCTTAGACTCAAGCTCCTACAATGAGCAGTTCTTC

D: .
J: TRBJ2-5
V: TRBV12-3/TRBV12-4
size: .
CDR3: CASRSSVRETQYF
DNA: TGTGCCAGCAGGTCTAGCGTCCGAGAGACCCAGTACTTC

D: .
J: TRBJ1-6
V: TRBV6-6
size: .
CDR3: CASMQGPNSPLHF
DNA: TGTGCCAGCATGCAGGGTCCTAATTCACCCCTCCACTTT

D: .
J: TRBJ1-1
V: TRBV6-2/TRBV6-3
size: many
CDR3: CASSYSPWSEAFF
DNA: TGTGCCAGCAGTTACTCGCCGTGGTCTGAAGCTTTCTTT

D: .
J: TRBJ2-7
V: TRBV20-1
size: .
CDR3: CSARPNLKSEQYF
DNA: TGCAGTGCTAGACCTAACTTGAAAAGCGAGCAGTACTTC

D: .
J: TRBJ2-7
V: TRBV15
size: few
CDR3: CATSRAGGAYEQYF
DNA: TGTGCCACCAGCAGAGCGGGTGGAGCCTACGAGCAGTACTTC

D: .
J: TRBJ1-2
V: TRBV6-5
size: .
CDR3: CSSSYFGNGYTF
DNA: .

D: TRBD1
J: TRBJ1-5
V: TRBV15
size: .
CDR3: CATSARDRSSGPQHF
DNA: TGTGCCACCAGCGCAAGGGACAGGTCGTCCGGGCCCCAGCATTTT

D: TRBD1
J: TRBJ2-7
V: TRBV6-1
size: few
CDR3: CASRSPRQGGYEQYF
DNA: TGTGCCAGCAGAAGCCCCCGACAGGGTGGGTACGAGCAGTACTTC

D: .
J: TRBJ1-1
V: TRBV7-9
size: .
CDR3: CASSLGQAEAFF
DNA: TGTGCCAGCAGCTTAGGACAGGCTGAAGCTTTCTTT

D: .
J: TRBJ1-5
V: TRBV24-1
size: few
CDR3: CAIRHSRNQPQHF
DNA: TGTGCCATACGACATTCGAGGAATCAGCCCCAGCATTTT

D: .
J: TRBJ1-3
V: TRBV20-1
size: .
CDR3: CSARDSNPSSGNTIYF
DNA: TGCAGTGCTAGAGATTCCAACCCCTCATCCGGAAACACCATATATTTT

D: TRBD1
J: TRBJ1-5
V: TRBV19
size: .
CDR3: CASRTGQGKTSNQPQHF
DNA: TGTGCCAGTAGGACGGGACAGGGGAAGACTAGCAATCAGCCCCAGCATTTT

D: .
J: TRBJ2-1
V: TRBV7-2
size: few
CDR3: CASSATRTLHYNEQFF
DNA: TGTGCCAGCAGCGCAACCCGGACCCTGCACTACAATGAGCAGTTCTTC

D: .
J: TRBJ2-1
V: TRBV20-1
size: many
CDR3: CSAPRGGASQFF
DNA: TGCAGTGCCCCTAGGGGGGGGGCTAGTCAGTTCTTC

D: .
J: TRBJ2-1
V: TRBV4-2
size: .
CDR3: CASSQDRVNEQFF
DNA: TGTGCCAGCAGCCAAGACAGGGTGAATGAGCAGTTCTTC